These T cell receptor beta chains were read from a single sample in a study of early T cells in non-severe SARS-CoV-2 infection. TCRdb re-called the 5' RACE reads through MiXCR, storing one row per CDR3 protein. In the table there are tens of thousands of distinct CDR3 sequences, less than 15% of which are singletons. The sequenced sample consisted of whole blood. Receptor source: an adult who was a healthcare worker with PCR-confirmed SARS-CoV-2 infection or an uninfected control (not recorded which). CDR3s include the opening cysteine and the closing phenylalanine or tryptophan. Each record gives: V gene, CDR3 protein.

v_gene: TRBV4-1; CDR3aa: CASSQDHVTELLF
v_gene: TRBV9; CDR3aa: CASSPRTGLDIQYF
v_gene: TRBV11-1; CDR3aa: CASSSGGFEQYF
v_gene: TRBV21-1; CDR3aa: CASTGLAGGWGQETQYF
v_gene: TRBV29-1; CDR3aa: CSVDRVSGRFYEQYF
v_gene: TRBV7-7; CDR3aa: CASSLWGLQETQYF
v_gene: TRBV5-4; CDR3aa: CASSYGQGSYGYTF
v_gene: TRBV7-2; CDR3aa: CASSSRTDEQYF
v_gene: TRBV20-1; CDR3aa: CSAVPSSGVETQYF
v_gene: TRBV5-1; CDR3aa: CASSLGASGGDTQYF
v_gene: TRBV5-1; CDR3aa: CASSLLPTDEKLFF
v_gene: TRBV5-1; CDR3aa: CASSLRPELLTTNEKLFF
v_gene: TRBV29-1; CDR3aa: CSVVSSDSYNEQFF
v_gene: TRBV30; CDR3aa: CAWDREGQPQHF
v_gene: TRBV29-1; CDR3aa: CSVVRSNSLGEQYF
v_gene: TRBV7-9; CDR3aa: CALPGQSSSGANVLTF
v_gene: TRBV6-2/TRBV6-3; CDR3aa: CASSTHNYGYTF
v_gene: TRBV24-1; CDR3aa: CATSDLTGEGSYEQYF
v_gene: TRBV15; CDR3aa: CATSQLTSGDTQYF
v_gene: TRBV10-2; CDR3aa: CASLEMVGMYTEAFF
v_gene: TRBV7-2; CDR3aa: CASSPPLYEQYF
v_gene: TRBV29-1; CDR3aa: CGLGTSSYNEQFF
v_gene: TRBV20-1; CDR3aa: CSATGTSGGESSYEQYF
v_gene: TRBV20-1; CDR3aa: CSASSTDTQYF
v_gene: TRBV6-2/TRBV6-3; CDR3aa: CASSCGHEGSYEQYF
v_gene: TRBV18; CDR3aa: CASSPSGLAFGNEQFF
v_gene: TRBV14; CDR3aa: CASSQETGAHGRQFF
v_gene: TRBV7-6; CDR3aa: CASSQGVGTDTQYF
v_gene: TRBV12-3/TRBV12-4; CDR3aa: CASRWTGRDQPQHF
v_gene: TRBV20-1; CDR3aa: CSARAGDRDYNEQFF
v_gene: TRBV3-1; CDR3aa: CASSQGRGTDTQYF
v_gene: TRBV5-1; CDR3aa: CASSALGAGVGEQYF
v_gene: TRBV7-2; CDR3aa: CASSLAEVAPQHF
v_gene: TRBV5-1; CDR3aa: CASSSQAGTSGYEQYF
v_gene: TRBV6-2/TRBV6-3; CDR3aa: CASSRRSAVTNTGELFF
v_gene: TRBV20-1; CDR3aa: CSARDLQENEKLFF
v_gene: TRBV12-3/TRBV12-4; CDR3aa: CASSFAGGLADTQYF
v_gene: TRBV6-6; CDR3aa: CASSYPSSRMRFYEQYF
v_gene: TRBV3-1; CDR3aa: CASIDYRNEQFF
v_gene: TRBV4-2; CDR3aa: CASSQPGDYEQYF